These 26 T cell receptor beta chains originate from one sample sequenced in a study of OX40 agonist ivuxolimab in advanced cancers. The table came from immunoSEQ multiplex PCR; TCRdb's copy has only in-frame clones and leaves some out. The sample yields 81,000 or so clones, more than 70% seen once. The sequences come from CD4+ or CD8+ T cells sorted from blood, collected in a trial of the OX40 agonist ivuxolimab. These receptors were collected from an adult with an advanced solid tumor such as melanoma, head and neck, liver or kidney cancer.

The chain has TRBV6-1 and TRBJ2-7, with D possibly being TRBD1 (6 bases). Germline V gene sequence: CDR1 MNHNS, CDR2 SASEGT. The V end was cut by 4 bases, the J end by 2 bases, with 18 bases between. This CDR3 spans 16 amino acids. Here the CDR3 reads CASSGKWTAKPYEQYF. The CDR3, as DNA: TGTGCCAGCAGTGGGAAATGGACAGCCAAGCCCTACGAGCAGTACTTC.

This clone was detected once. The chain joins TRBV9 to TRBJ1-1, with 8 bases identical to TRBD1. The CDR3 extends over 14 amino acids. CDR1 is SGDLS, CDR2 YYNGEE, per germline. The V segment lost 1 base and the J segment 6 bases; nucleotides outside the gene matches: 5. The chain's CDR3 is CASSVTGGFAEAFF. Written as DNA, the CDR3 is TGTGCCAGCAGCGTAACAGGGGGGTTTGCTGAAGCTTTCTTT.

Worth noting for this clone: Compared with germline, one end of the junction differs, possibly owing to a read error. The CDR3 DNA sequence: TGTGTCAGCAGGGGAAGGGAGAGCAATCAGCCCCAGCATTTT. This encodes CVSRGRESNQPQHF. The chain links TRBV7-2 to TRBJ1-5, with D possibly being TRBD1 (6 bases). The germline gives CDR1 SGHTA, CDR2 FQGNSA. The CDR3 runs 14 residues.

J is TRBJ2-5 and V is TRBV14, with a possible D match to TRBD2 (5 bases). Germline V gives CDR1 SGHDN, CDR2 FVKESK. The germline V and J ends were trimmed by 3 bases and 10 bases, with 9 bases remaining between them. CDR3 length: 11 residues. CDR3: CASSHEGLQYF. In DNA, the CDR3 is TGTGCCAGCAGCCATGAGGGCCTCCAGTACTTC.

This chain links TRBV7-9 with TRBJ1-2; the D is unclear. CDR3 length equals 12 residues. V was shortened by 5 bases and J by 2 bases, with 6 bases between the two germline ends. Germline V gives CDR1 SEHNR, CDR2 FQNEAQ (reference sequence). This CDR3 reads CASSGENYGYTF. For the CDR3, the DNA is TGTGCCAGCAGCGGGGAAAACTATGGCTACACCTTC.

The V and J genes are TRBV5-1 and TRBJ2-3; D is perhaps TRBD1 (5 bases). Trimming shortened V by 4 bases and J by 3 bases, and 15 bases separated the two germline ends. Germline V gives CDR1 SGHRS, CDR2 YFSETQ. This CDR3 comprises 15 residues. CDR3 region: CASSLRGVRTDTQYF. The CDR3 DNA is TGCGCCAGCAGCCTTAGGGGCGTTAGGACAGATACGCAGTATTTT.

The V and J genes are TRBV7-9 and TRBJ2-7, with 7 bases fitting TRBD2. V lost 1 base and J lost 6; bases outside the gene matches: 6. The CDR3 covers 14 residues. From germline, CDR1 is SEHNR and CDR2 FQNEAQ (reference sequence). The CDR3 DNA reads as TGTGCCAGCAGCTTAGTGTCCAGGGAGGGCGAGCAGTACTTC. As protein: CASSLVSREGEQYF. The full variable domain, its missing parts supplied by reference TRBV7-9 and TRBJ2-7, is DTGVSQNPRHKITKRGQNVTFRCDPISEHNRLYWYRQTLGQGPEFLTYFQNEAQLEKSRLLSDRFSAERPKGSFSTLEIQRTEQGDSAMYLCASSLVSREGEQYFGPGTRLTVT.

This clone was picked up a small number of times. V is TRBV2 and J is TRBJ2-7; the D gene is possibly TRBD1 (6 bases). Germline lookup yields CDR1 SNHLY and CDR2 FYNNEI. This CDR3 comprises 12 residues. The V end was cut by 6 bases, the J end by 4 bases, with 10 bases between. CDR3 sequence reads: CASRVGQYEQYF. CDR3 DNA: TGTGCCAGCAGGGTCGGACAGTACGAGCAGTACTTC.

CDR3 bases: TGTGCCAGCAGCTTGGGACAGGGGCCGAGGGGCACGCAGTATTTT. It is translated as CASSLGQGPRGTQYF. This sequence joins TRBV7-3 and TRBJ2-3; 10 bases are shared with TRBD1. V was pared by 3 bases and J by 9 bases, with 9 bases of the junction left unmatched. Germline lookup yields CDR1 SGHTA and CDR2 FQGTGA. The CDR3 extends over 15 amino acids.

This chain joins TRBV18 and TRBJ1-4; D not certain. Trimming removed 5 bases at V and 8 bases at J, with 12 bases between. Germline CDR1 KGHSH, CDR2 LQKENI. The CDR3 is 13 amino acids. CDR3 bases: TGTGCCAGCTCATCCGGTATCGAAGAAAAACTGTTTTTT. It is translated as CASSSGIEEKLFF.

This clone occurred once. The chain couples TRBV5-1 to TRBJ1-2, with 8 bases that match TRBD1. Trimming at V came to 1 base and at J to 5 bases, leaving 10 bases not matched to a gene. Germline V gene data show CDR1 as SGHRS and CDR2 as YFSETQ. The CDR3 loop spans 16 amino acids. CDR3 sequence: CASSLSGGVPSYGYTF. As DNA, the CDR3 is TGCGCCAGCAGCTTGTCAGGGGGCGTTCCTTCTTATGGCTACACCTTC. The complete variable domain, with remaining parts taken from reference TRBV5-1 and TRBJ1-2, reads KAGVTQTPRYLIKTRGQQVTLSCSPISGHRSVSWYQQTPGQGLQFLFEYFSETQRNKGNFPGRFSGRQFSNSRSEMNVSTLELGDSALYLCASSLSGGVPSYGYTFGSGTRLTVV.

The V gene is TRBV7-3, the J gene TRBJ2-1; D is undetermined. The germline V gene encodes CDR1 SGHTA and CDR2 FQGTGA. V was pared by 4 bases and J by 6 bases, with 7 bases between. This CDR3 region has 12 residues. CDR3 region: CASSSSSNEQFF. CDR3 sequence (DNA): TGTGCCAGCAGCTCCTCTAGCAATGAGCAGTTCTTC. The complete variable domain, with remaining parts taken from reference TRBV7-3 and TRBJ2-1, reads GAGVSQTPSNKVTEKGKYVELRCDPISGHTALYWYRQSLGQGPEFLIYFQGTGAADDSGLPNDRFFAVRPEGSVSTLKIQRTERGDSAVYLCASSSSSNEQFFGPGTRLTVL.

This chain connects TRBV7-2 to TRBJ1-4, with no clear D. Germline CDR1 is SGHTA and CDR2 is FQGNSA. The germline V and J ends were trimmed by 8 bases and 8 bases, with 18 bases remaining between them. The CDR3 is 14 residues long. CDR3 loop: CASAAATYGEKLFF. The CDR3 DNA follows: TGTGCCAGCGCCGCCGCCACTTACGGCGAAAAACTGTTTTTT.

J is TRBJ1-1 and V is TRBV5-1; 7 bases are shared with TRBD1. Germline-derived CDR1 and CDR2 are SGHRS and YFSETQ. The V and J ends lost 1 base and 1 base, in that order; junction bases with no gene match: 13. This CDR3 comprises 18 residues. This CDR3 reads CASSLSRTGDGRNTEAFF. The CDR3 DNA reads as TGCGCCAGCAGCTTGTCGAGGACAGGAGATGGTAGGAACACTGAAGCTTTCTTT.

This sequence joins TRBV4-1 and TRBJ1-2, with a possible D match to TRBD1 (5 bases). CDR1 and CDR2 (germline): MGHRA, YSYEKL. V lost 0 bases and J lost 4, with 12 bases in between. The CDR3 length is 15 residues. DNA of the CDR3: TGCGCCAGCAGCCAAGATGGAGGGGCCCTCTATGGCTACACCTTC. It is translated as CASSQDGGALYGYTF.

A single count supports this clone. This chain joins TRBV2 and TRBJ2-2; 10 nucleotides line up with TRBD2. J gave up 4 bases and V 5 bases, and 10 bases lay outside the gene matches. Per germline, CDR1 SNHLY and CDR2 FYNNEI. The CDR3 contains 17 residues. CDR3 in amino acids: CASSPFTSGVSTGELFF. CDR3 in DNA: TGTGCCAGCAGTCCATTCACTAGCGGGGTGAGCACCGGGGAGCTGTTTTTT.

The chain uses TRBV5-1 and TRBJ1-1, with 7 nucleotides matching TRBD1. Unmatched junction bases numbered 4, after V lost 4 bases and J lost 1 base. This CDR3 comprises 14 residues. The germline V gene encodes CDR1 SGHRS and CDR2 YFSETQ. CDR3 protein: CASSPDRPNTEAFF. The CDR3 DNA sequence: TGCGCCAGCAGCCCGGACAGGCCGAACACTGAAGCTTTCTTT.

This chain uses TRBV5-1 with TRBJ2-3; 8 bases agree with TRBD1. J lost 1 base, V lost 1 base, and 5 bases had no gene match. The CDR3 length is 16 residues. CDR1 is SGHRS, CDR2 YFSETQ, per germline. The CDR3 DNA reads TGCGCCAGCAGCTTGTCCCAGGGGGCCGGCACAGATACGCAGTATTTT. Its translation is CASSLSQGAGTDTQYF.

This clone was detected a few times. The rearrangement links TRBV9 to TRBJ1-2; tentatively, D is TRBD1 (5 bases). The V end was cut by 5 bases, the J end by 3 bases, with 14 bases between. Germline CDR1 reads SGDLS; CDR2 reads YYNGEE. This CDR3 contains 14 residues. The CDR3 loop is CASSPDQGHYGYTF. CDR3 in DNA: TGTGCCAGCAGTCCAGATCAGGGACACTATGGCTACACCTTC.

V gene TRBV7-9 combines with J gene TRBJ2-1; 7 nucleotides agree with TRBD2. Germline V gene lookup returns CDR1 SEHNR and CDR2 FQNEAQ (reference sequence). The CDR3 has 15 residues. The trim removed 8 bases at V and 4 bases at J, leaving 11 bases unmatched. The CDR3 loop is CASPGGGPSYNEQFF. The CDR3 nucleotides are TGTGCCAGCCCTGGGGGGGGTCCCTCGTACAATGAGCAGTTCTTC.

The chain couples TRBV4-2 to TRBJ1-3, with TRBD1 as a possible D gene (5 bases). CDR1 LGHNA and CDR2 YNFKEQ come from the germline V gene. The CDR3 covers 15 residues. Trimming shortened V by 1 base and J by 0 bases, and 7 bases separated the two germline ends. CDR3 sequence (DNA): TGTGCCAGCAGCCAAGGGGACCGCTCTGGAAACACCATATATTTT. Amino acids: CASSQGDRSGNTIYF.

This chain connects TRBV7-6 to TRBJ2-2; D ambiguous. V lost 0 bases, J lost 7 bases, and 15 bases lay in between. Germline CDR1 is SGHVS and CDR2 is FNYEAQ. The CDR3 has 16 residues. The DNA for the CDR3 is TGTGCCAGCAGCTTAGCTGGCCACAGCTTCGGCGGGGAGCTGTTTTTT. It encodes CASSLAGHSFGGELFF.

The V and J genes are TRBV9 and TRBJ1-2; D is undetermined. The V gene lost 0 bases and the J gene lost 6 bases, with 9 bases spanning the gap. CDR3 size: 13 residues. Per the germline V gene, CDR1 is SGDLS and CDR2 is YYNGEE. CDR3 nucleotide sequence: TGTGCCAGCAGCGTAGTCGGATTGAATGGCTACACCTTC. Amino acid sequence: CASSVVGLNGYTF.

V gene TRBV4-1 combines with J gene TRBJ1-5, with D uncertain. From germline, CDR1 is MGHRA and CDR2 YSYEKL. The CDR3 runs 13 residues. Trimming stripped 4 bases from V and 3 bases from J, with 7 bases between. CDR3 region: CASSLGSNQPQHF. The CDR3 DNA follows: TGCGCCAGCAGCCTTGGGTCCAATCAGCCCCAGCATTTT.

The chain has TRBV7-2 and TRBJ2-3, with D unresolved. The CDR3 covers 14 residues. Between the trimmed V and J ends, which lost 4 bases and 6 bases, there was a span of 14 bases. Germline loops: CDR1 SGHTA, CDR2 FQGNSA. The CDR3 here is CASSSKGPSDTQYF. For the CDR3, the DNA is TGTGCCAGCAGCTCTAAGGGTCCCTCCGATACGCAGTATTTT.

The chain links TRBV19 to TRBJ2-5; D is unresolved. The germline V gene encodes CDR1 LNHDA and CDR2 SQIVND (reference sequence). CDR3 length: 13 amino acids. The ends were cut back, 6 bases at V and 1 base at J, with 9 bases in the middle. The CDR3 bases are TGTGCCAGTAGCGGCGGTCCCCAAGAGACCCAGTACTTC. Its translation: CASSGGPQETQYF.